The 13 T cell receptor beta chains below were found in one sample sequenced in a study of blood T cell repertoires in COVID-19. Using immunoSEQ multiplex PCR, the repertoire was profiled, and TCRdb retains in-frame clones only, with some absent. The sample holds more than 65,000 clones, roughly 80% seen once. The material sequenced was peripheral blood. Receptors were obtained from a woman aged 80 or over with acute or convalescent COVID-19.

This clone showed up just once. This chain joins TRBV7-8 and TRBJ2-3; 8 nucleotides match TRBD2. CDR3 length equals 15 residues. V shed 0 bases and J 1 base; nucleotides not matched to a gene: 0. The germline gives CDR1 SGHVS, CDR2 FQNEAQ. CDR3: CASSLARGGTDTQYF. DNA for the CDR3: TGTGCCAGCAGCTTAGCGCGGGGGGGCACAGATACGCAGTATTTT.

The chain carries TRBV5-5 and TRBJ2-1, with 11 positions matching TRBD2. This CDR3 is built from 18 residues. J gave up 1 base and V 0 bases, and 6 bases lay outside the gene matches. CDR1 is SGHKS and CDR2 is YYEKEE in the germline V gene (reference sequence). The chain's CDR3 is CASSLGLAGTISYNEQFF. The CDR3 DNA follows: TGTGCCAGCAGCTTGGGACTAGCGGGAACCATTTCCTACAATGAGCAGTTCTTC.

The J gene is TRBJ1-6, the V gene TRBV5-1; D may be TRBD1 (6 bases). The CDR3 consists of 15 residues. Germline V gene lookup returns CDR1 SGHRS and CDR2 YFSETQ. V dropped 2 bases and J dropped 7 bases, with 13 bases sitting between them. The CDR3, as DNA: TGCGCCAGCAGCTTTGGTTCGGGGGGCAATTCACCCCTCCACTTT. This sequence encodes CASSFGSGGNSPLHF.

The gene calls are TRBV7-2 and TRBJ2-7; 8 bases are a match to TRBD2. After removal of 5 bases from V and 2 bases from J, the junction contained 5 bases not matched to a gene. The germline CDR1 and CDR2 sequences are SGHTA and FQGNSA. The length of the CDR3 is 14 residues. CDR3 loop: CASSPPGRAYEQYF. The DNA of the CDR3 is TGTGCCAGCAGCCCTCCCGGGAGGGCCTACGAGCAGTACTTC.

The chain recombines TRBV18 with TRBJ2-6, with 9 positions matching TRBD1. This CDR3 is built from 17 residues. V dropped 3 bases and J dropped 2; count of bases not matched to a gene: 5. Germline V gene sequence: CDR1 KGHSH, CDR2 LQKENI. The CDR3 reads CASSPSDRGTGANVLTF. CDR3 coding DNA: TGTGCCAGCTCACCTAGCGACAGGGGGACTGGGGCCAACGTCCTGACTTTC.

This clone was counted a few times. CDR3 region: CASRTGTSINKFF. The DNA of the CDR3 is TGCGCCAGCAGAACCGGGACTAGCATAAATAAGTTCTTC. This chain connects TRBV10-1 to TRBJ2-1, with 9 bases that match TRBD2. CDR3 size: 13 residues. V was pared by 6 bases and J by 14 bases, with 11 bases of the junction left unmatched. Germline CDR1 reads WNHNN; CDR2 reads SYGVQD (reference sequence).

The chain recombines TRBV11-2 with TRBJ1-2; no reliable D call. CDR3 length: 14 amino acids. V lost 3 bases and J 8 bases, leaving 16 bases between the germline ends. From germline, CDR1 is SGHAT and CDR2 FQNNGV. DNA of the CDR3: TGTGCCAGCAGCTTTCCGGTGATCTCGGGGGGCTACACCTTC. This gives the protein CASSFPVISGGYTF.

The rearrangement joins TRBV30 to TRBJ1-6, with D perhaps matching TRBD1 (6 bases). Germline V gene data show CDR1 as GTSNPN and CDR2 as SVGIG (reference sequence). The germline V and J ends were trimmed by 4 bases and 3 bases, with 13 bases remaining between them. The CDR3 has 15 amino acids. The CDR3 DNA sequence: TGTGCCTGGACCCTGGACAGCGGCTATAATTCACCCCTCCACTTT. Its protein product is CAWTLDSGYNSPLHF. The full variable domain, in which reference TRBV30 and TRBJ1-6 provide the parts outside the CDR3, is SQTIHQWPATLVQPVGSPLSLECTVEGTSNPNLYWYRQAAGRGLQLLFYSVGIGQISSEVPQNLSASRPQDRQFILSSKKLLLSDSGFYLCAWTLDSGYNSPLHFGNGTRLTVT.

The V gene is TRBV29-1, the J gene TRBJ2-2; 12 nucleotides align to TRBD1. The CDR3 runs 15 residues. Trimming cost V 4 bases and J 2 bases; bases outside gene matches: 2. CDR1 and CDR2 (germline): SQVTM, ANQGSEA. CDR3: CSVGGQGANTGELFF. CDR3 bases: TGCAGCGTTGGGGGACAGGGGGCTAACACCGGGGAGCTGTTTTTT.

V gene TRBV10-2 combines with J gene TRBJ1-4; no clear D gene. Germline V lookup: CDR1 WSHSY, CDR2 SAAADI. Trimming removed 6 bases at V and 5 bases at J, with 10 bases between. The CDR3 spans 13 residues. The CDR3 coding sequence is TGCGCCAGCAGGGGCCCAAAAAATGAAAAACTGTTTTTT. Amino acids: CASRGPKNEKLFF.

The chain uses TRBV29-1 and TRBJ1-1; a weak D match, TRBD1 (5 bases). Germline CDR1 and CDR2: SQVTM and ANQGSEA. V was clipped by 3 bases and J by 11 bases, with 16 bases between them. The CDR3 runs 12 residues. Written as DNA, the CDR3 is TGCAGCGTTGACCCCCAGGGAAGGGTTGCTTTCTTT. It translates to CSVDPQGRVAFF.

J is TRBJ2-7 and V is TRBV27; D possibly corresponds to TRBD1 (7 bases). CDR3 length: 18 amino acids. Trimming stripped 0 bases from V and 1 base from J, with 19 bases between. From germline, CDR1 is MNHEY and CDR2 SMNVEV (reference sequence). CDR3 nucleotides: TGTGCCAGCAGTTTATCGCGTCTAGGCTCAGGGGGGTCCTACGAGCAGTACTTC. Encoded protein: CASSLSRLGSGGSYEQYF.

The chain uses TRBV3-1 (or the pseudogene TRBV3-2) and TRBJ2-7; 8 nucleotides match TRBD1. CDR3 length: 16 residues. The V and J ends lost 1 base and 4 bases, in that order; junction bases with no gene match: 9. Germline CDR1 is LGHDT and CDR2 is YNNKEL (reference sequence). The CDR3 region has the DNA TGTGCCAGCAGCCAAGGGAGTACAGGGGGAACTTACGAGCAGTACTTC. Residues: CASSQGSTGGTYEQYF.